The next 4 T cell receptor beta chains were all read from a single sample in a study of blood T cells in healthy people across ages. It was with a sample-barcoded 5' primer and a J-beta primer mix that a second PCR of roughly 7 to 12 cycles was run. A single record per CDR3 protein comes from TCRdb applying MiXCR to the 5' RACE reads. The repertoire holds approximately 600,000 distinct CDR3 sequences, with under 70% as singletons. Sequencing input: blood. These TCRs come from a man aged 55 to 70 in good health.

This clonotype has more than one count but fewer than ten. The chain couples TRBV7-9 to TRBJ1-4; D may be TRBD1 (5 bases). The germline V gene has CDR1 SEHNR and CDR2 FQNEAQ (reference sequence). This CDR3 is 16 amino acids long. The V end lost 5 bases, the J end lost 0 bases, and 13 bases lay between the germline ends. In nucleotides, the CDR3 is TGTGCCAGCAGCCCCGCGGGAGGGGCAACTAATGAAAAACTGTTTTTT. This codes for CASSPAGGATNEKLFF.

V is TRBV20-1 and J is TRBJ2-7; maybe TRBD2 (5 bases). The CDR3 extends over 11 amino acids. V was pared by 5 bases and J by 11 bases, with 16 bases between. The germline gives CDR1 DFQATT, CDR2 SNEGSKA (reference sequence). The CDR3 DNA reads TGCAGTGCTCCGAGGGCGGTTTGGGAGTACTTC. It codes for CSAPRAVWEYF.

This rearrangement joins TRBV6-5 to TRBJ2-7, with TRBD2 matching over 10 bases. The DNA end is a closer match to TRBJ2-5, so the J assignment may be wrong. The CDR3 consists of 15 residues. Germline V gives CDR1 MNHEY, CDR2 SVGAGI. In DNA, the CDR3 is TGTGCCAGCAGTTACGGGAGCGGGGGGGCGAAGACCCAGTACTTC. This encodes CASSYGSGGAKTQYF.

The chain uses TRBV28 and TRBJ1-2, with a tentative D call TRBD1 (5 bases). Trimming took off 3 bases at V and 4 bases at J, with 18 bases between the two ends. The CDR3 spans 16 residues. Germline CDR1 is MDHEN and CDR2 is SYDVKM. The CDR3 DNA reads as TGTGCCAGCAGTTTTGGGTCGAACAGGCCCAGCTATGGCTACACCTTC. Translated: CASSFGSNRPSYGYTF.